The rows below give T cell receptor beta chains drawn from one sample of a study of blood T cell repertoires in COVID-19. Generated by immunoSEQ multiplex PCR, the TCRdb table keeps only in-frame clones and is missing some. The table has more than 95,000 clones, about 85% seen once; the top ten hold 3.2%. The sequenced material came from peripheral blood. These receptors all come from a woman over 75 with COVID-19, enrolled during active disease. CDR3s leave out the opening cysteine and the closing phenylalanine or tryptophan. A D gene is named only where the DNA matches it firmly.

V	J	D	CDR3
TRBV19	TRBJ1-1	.	ASILQGSGTEAF
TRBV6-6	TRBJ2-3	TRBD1	ATINRGPASTDTQY
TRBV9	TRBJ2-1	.	ASSVGLDFNEQF
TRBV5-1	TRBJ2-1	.	ASSVGTSNEQF
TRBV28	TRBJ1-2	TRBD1	ASSLVAGGNYGYT
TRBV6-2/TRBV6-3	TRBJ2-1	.	ASSRLTLNINEQF
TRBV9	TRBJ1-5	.	ASSVANNQPQH
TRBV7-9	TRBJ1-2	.	ASSPEAVAYGYT
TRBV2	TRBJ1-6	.	ASSGLDRWSSETSSPLH
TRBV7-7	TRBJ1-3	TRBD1	ASSFGGRTGPTGNTIY
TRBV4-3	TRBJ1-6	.	ASSQVGGDIGSPLH
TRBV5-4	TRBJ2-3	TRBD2	ASSPRLAGEDTQY
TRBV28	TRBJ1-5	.	ASIVRGGRGQPQH
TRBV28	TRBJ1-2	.	ASSFKRQANYGYT
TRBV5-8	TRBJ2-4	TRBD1	ASSFRDRENIQY
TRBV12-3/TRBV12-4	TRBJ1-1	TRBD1	ASSLTGPREAF
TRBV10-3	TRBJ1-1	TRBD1	ATKRDRGTEAF
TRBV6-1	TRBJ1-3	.	ASSEAQGRNTIY
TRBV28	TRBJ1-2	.	ASSPGSTGNYGYT
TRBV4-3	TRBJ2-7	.	ASSQDAPRGEDSYEQY
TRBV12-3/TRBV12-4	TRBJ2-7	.	ASSFGAGSGEY
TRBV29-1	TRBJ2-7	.	SVEGRFYEQY
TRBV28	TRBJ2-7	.	ASSPMTDEQY